The next 8 T cell receptor beta chains were all read from a single sample in a study of OX40 agonist ivuxolimab in advanced cancers. Produced via immunoSEQ multiplex PCR; TCRdb's table is partial and in-frame only. This sample yields 45,000 or so clones, of which about nine tenths are seen a single time; about 20% belongs to the top ten. The starting material was CD4+ or CD8+ T cells sorted from blood, obtained in a trial of the OX40 agonist ivuxolimab. The receptors come from an adult with an advanced solid tumor such as melanoma, head and neck, liver or kidney cancer.

CDR3 protein: CASSPAGRVIDNEQFF. CDR3 nucleotide sequence: TGTGCCAGCAGCCCCGCGGGCAGGGTGATCGACAATGAGCAGTTCTTC. This chain joins TRBV9 and TRBJ2-1; D is perhaps TRBD1 or TRBD2 (5 bases each). Per the germline V gene, CDR1 is SGDLS and CDR2 is YYNGEE. This CDR3 has 16 residues. Trimming pared 4 bases from V and 5 bases from J, leaving 19 bases between.

This chain connects TRBV25-1 to TRBJ1-2; maybe TRBD1 (5 bases). CDR3 length equals 11 residues. Germline values: CDR1 MGHDK, CDR2 SYGVNS. V lost 8 bases, J lost 7 bases, and 11 bases lay in between. CDR3 residues: CASRGSGGYTF. CDR3 nucleotides: TGTGCCAGCCGGGGCTCGGGTGGCTACACCTTC.

To note about this clone: The identical CDR3 is also encoded by other nucleotide sequences in the sample. V and J are TRBV27 and TRBJ2-7; D ambiguous. This CDR3 is 13 amino acids long. V was trimmed by 0 bases and J by 4 bases, leaving 7 bases between them. Looked up from germline, CDR1 is MNHEY and CDR2 is SMNVEV (reference sequence). CDR3 sequence: CASSLSVGYEQYF. The CDR3 DNA follows: TGTGCCAGCAGTTTATCGGTAGGGTACGAGCAGTACTTC.

The chain employs TRBV6-5 and TRBJ2-1, with 9 bases fitting TRBD2. V lost 0 bases and J lost 8; bases outside the gene matches: 2. From germline, CDR1 is MNHEY and CDR2 SVGAGI. This CDR3 has 14 residues. CDR3 loop: CASSYSGLADEQFF. CDR3 sequence (DNA): TGTGCCAGCAGTTACTCGGGACTAGCCGATGAGCAGTTCTTC.

The V and J genes are TRBV9 and TRBJ2-1, with 7 bases lining up with TRBD1. Germline CDR1 SGDLS, CDR2 YYNGEE. After removal of 4 bases from V and 3 bases from J, the junction contained 4 bases not matched to a gene. CDR3 length equals 14 residues. The CDR3 DNA is TGTGCCAGCAGCCACCAGGGGGACTACAATGAGCAGTTCTTC. Residues: CASSHQGDYNEQFF. The entire variable domain, with the rest obtained from reference TRBV9 and TRBJ2-1, is as follows: DSGVTQTPKHLITATGQRVTLRCSPRSGDLSVYWYQQSLDQGLQFLIQYYNGEERAKGNILERFSAQQFPDLHSELNLSSLELGDSALYFCASSHQGDYNEQFFGPGTRLTVL.

This clone occurred once. The V call is TRBV28, the J call TRBJ2-1; 13 nucleotides align to TRBD2. J was trimmed by 0 bases and V by 3 bases; bases with no gene match: 2. The CDR3 sequence is 17 residues long. Germline-derived CDR1 and CDR2 are MDHEN and SYDVKM. CDR3 sequence: CASSFWTSGSSYNEQFF. As DNA, the CDR3 is TGTGCCAGCAGTTTTTGGACTAGCGGGAGCTCCTACAATGAGCAGTTCTTC.

The rearrangement joins TRBV14 to TRBJ2-7, with D perhaps TRBD2 (6 bases). CDR1 SGHDN and CDR2 FVKESK come from the germline V gene. Deletions cut 0 bases from V and 6 bases from J, with 12 bases between. CDR3 length: 14 residues. The CDR3 loop is CASSQESGVSEQYF. CDR3 in DNA: TGTGCCAGCAGCCAAGAATCGGGAGTAAGCGAGCAGTACTTC.

This chain links TRBV7-3 with TRBJ2-1; D might be TRBD1 (5 bases). CDR1 and CDR2 from the germline V gene are SGHTA and FQGTGA. The V and J ends lost 1 base and 0 bases respectively, with 13 bases between them. CDR3 size: 17 residues. Here the CDR3 DNA reads TGTGCCAGCAGCTTAAGGGGCCCCTCAAACTCCTACAATGAGCAGTTCTTC. Protein product: CASSLRGPSNSYNEQFF.